These 32 T cell receptor beta chains share one sample of origin, sequenced in a study of control samples from healthy donors and cancer patients. Repertoires were generated with immunoSEQ multiplex PCR, while TCRdb's copy carries only in-frame clones and drops some. Of fewer than 25,000 clones in the sample, 75% to 85% were seen once. Source material: PBMCs. All receptors come from a man between 60 and 75 years old with head and neck cancer.

This clone was seen just once. V usage is TRBV7-9 and J usage is TRBJ1-1, with D possibly being TRBD1 (6 bases). The CDR3 contains 18 residues. Trimming pared 5 bases from V and 3 bases from J, leaving 25 bases between. Germline values: CDR1 SEHNR, CDR2 FQNEAQ (reference sequence). The CDR3 sequence: CASSVLTGGGSMDTEAFF. Here the CDR3 DNA reads TGTGCCAGCAGCGTCCTGACCGGAGGGGGTAGTATGGACACTGAAGCTTTCTTT.

The genes are TRBV5-6 and TRBJ2-1; D is perhaps TRBD1 (6 bases). V was pared by 0 bases and J by 4 bases, with 8 bases between. Germline assignment: CDR1 SGHDT and CDR2 YYEEEE. The CDR3 consists of 14 residues. As DNA, the CDR3 is TGTGCCAGCAGCTTGGGACAGGTATACAATGAGCAGTTCTTC. This encodes CASSLGQVYNEQFF.

The chain combines TRBV11-2 with TRBJ2-7; possible D gene TRBD2, 6 bases. This CDR3 contains 15 residues. CDR1 SGHAT and CDR2 FQNNGV come from the germline V gene. The V gene lost 1 base and the J gene lost 5 bases, with 15 bases spanning the gap. CDR3 loop: CASSLARGLLNEQYF. The CDR3 DNA reads TGTGCCAGCAGCTTAGCTCGGGGACTTTTGAACGAGCAGTACTTC.

This clone was counted between two and nine times. The chain links TRBV3-1 (or the pseudogene TRBV3-2) to TRBJ2-7; 7 nucleotides match TRBD1. Trimming cost V 3 bases and J 3 bases; bases outside gene matches: 5. The CDR3 runs 14 residues. Germline lookup yields CDR1 LGHDT and CDR2 YNNKEL (reference sequence). The CDR3 here is CASSQGGQDYEQYF. The CDR3, as DNA: TGTGCCAGCAGCCAGGGTGGACAGGACTACGAGCAGTACTTC.

This chain joins TRBV28 and TRBJ2-3; TRBD1 aligns across 8 bases. This CDR3 comprises 15 residues. J was trimmed by 6 bases and V by 8 bases; bases with no gene match: 13. The V gene's germline CDR1 is MDHEN and CDR2 SYDVKM. The CDR3 bases are TGTGCCAGCGAGGGACAGGCCCCTGGATCGGATACGCAGTATTTT. Translating it yields CASEGQAPGSDTQYF.

The V call is TRBV10-1, the J call TRBJ2-1, with 9 bases identical to TRBD1. The CDR3 is 14 residues long. Germline-derived CDR1 and CDR2 are WNHNN and SYGVQD (reference sequence). With 8 bases clipped from V and 12 bases from J, the junction kept 14 bases outside the gene matches. CDR3 region: CASALGQGLRWQFF. For the CDR3, the DNA is TGCGCCAGCGCGTTGGGACAGGGTTTAAGGTGGCAGTTCTTC.

Relative to its sample, this clone is medium-sized. The chain combines TRBV18 with TRBJ1-6, with unresolved D. V lost 10 bases, J lost 5 bases, and 18 bases lay in between. Germline assignment: CDR1 KGHSH and CDR2 LQKENI. CDR3 length equals 15 residues. The CDR3 loop is CATITVEGNNSPLHF. The CDR3 coding sequence is TGTGCCACCATCACCGTCGAGGGAAATAATTCACCCCTCCACTTT.

This sequence joins TRBV11-2 and TRBJ1-2; 9 bases align to TRBD1. Germline V gene lookup returns CDR1 SGHAT and CDR2 FQNNGV. This CDR3 is 15 amino acids long. The ends lost 6 bases at V and 2 bases at J; junction bases unmatched: 7. CDR3 sequence reads: CASRSPGQGNYGYTF. The CDR3 nucleotides read TGTGCCAGCAGATCCCCGGGACAGGGAAACTATGGCTACACCTTC.

This chain links TRBV29-1 with TRBJ2-2; 9 positions agree with TRBD1. The J segment lost 3 bases and the V segment lost 4 bases, leaving 3 bases of the junction unmatched. Germline-derived CDR1 and CDR2 are SQVTM and ANQGSEA. The CDR3 extends over 14 amino acids. The CDR3 loop is CSVGGQGYTGELFF. CDR3 coding DNA: TGCAGCGTTGGGGGACAGGGATACACCGGGGAGCTGTTTTTT.

The chain is built from TRBV9 and TRBJ1-3, with D possibly matching TRBD1 (6 bases). The CDR3 extends over 17 amino acids. Germline CDR1 SGDLS, CDR2 YYNGEE. The V end lost 4 bases, the J end lost 1 base, and 18 bases lay between the germline ends. The CDR3 nucleotides read TGTGCCAGCAGCCCCCCCGGAGGCAGGGGATCTGGAAACACCATATATTTT. The encoded protein is CASSPPGGRGSGNTIYF.

The chain joins TRBV21-1 to TRBJ1-2; the table's D call of TRBD1 was not tested on the DNA. TRBV21-1 constitutes a pseudogene. This CDR3 has 16 residues. The DNA of the CDR3 is TGTGCCAGCAGCAAAGCGTCACCCCAGAAACCCTATGGCTACACCTTC. This sequence encodes CASSKASPQKPYGYTF.

The V and J genes are TRBV6-5 and TRBJ2-5, with TRBD1 identical over 9 bases. Germline CDR1 is MNHEY and CDR2 is SVGAGI. This CDR3 region has 15 residues. V shed 2 bases and J 5 bases; nucleotides not matched to a gene: 6. The CDR3 bases are TGTGCCAGCAGTTACCTCGGGACAGGGAGGGAGACCCAGTACTTC. Its protein is CASSYLGTGRETQYF.

The V gene is TRBV19, the J gene TRBJ1-3; possibly TRBD1 for D (6 bases). This CDR3 has 15 amino acids. The V and J ends lost 2 bases and 2 bases respectively, with 10 bases between them. In germline, CDR1 is LNHDA, CDR2 SQIVND (reference sequence). The CDR3 region is CASSIRGETGNTIYF. The CDR3 DNA sequence: TGTGCCAGTAGTATAAGGGGGGAAACTGGAAACACCATATATTTT. Full variable domain (rest looked up from reference TRBV19 and TRBJ1-3): DGGITQSPKYLFRKEGQNVTLSCEQNLNHDAMYWYRQDPGQGLRLIYYSQIVNDFQKGDIAEGYSVSREKKESFPLTVTSAQKNPTAFYLCASSIRGETGNTIYFGEGSWLTVV.

This chain links TRBV5-1 with TRBJ1-1; 7 bases agree with TRBD1. Germline V CDR1 and CDR2: SGHRS, YFSETQ. The trim removed 4 bases at V and 1 base at J, leaving 4 bases unmatched. The CDR3 is made up of 14 amino acids. The CDR3 sequence is CASSPDRTNTEAFF. The CDR3 DNA reads as TGCGCCAGCAGCCCGGACAGGACGAACACTGAAGCTTTCTTT.

This sequence joins TRBV5-1 and TRBJ1-2; D not resolved. Germline V lookup: CDR1 SGHRS, CDR2 YFSETQ. V was clipped by 1 base and J by 0 bases, with 10 bases between them. The CDR3 runs 15 residues. As DNA, the CDR3 is TGCGCCAGCAGCTTGTCGGGAGAACCTAACTATGGCTACACCTTC. Translated, it gives CASSLSGEPNYGYTF.

V usage is TRBV9 and J usage is TRBJ1-3, with TRBD1 identical over 7 bases. This CDR3 has 15 amino acids. The germline V gene encodes CDR1 SGDLS and CDR2 YYNGEE. The J segment lost 2 bases and the V segment lost 4 bases, leaving 6 bases of the junction unmatched. The CDR3 bases are TGTGCCAGCAGCTTCGGGACAGACGCTGGAAACACCATATATTTT. This encodes CASSFGTDAGNTIYF.

This rearrangement joins TRBV19 to TRBJ1-1; 7 bases line up with TRBD1. Per the germline V gene, CDR1 is LNHDA and CDR2 is SQIVND (reference sequence). With 9 bases clipped from V and 5 bases from J, the junction kept 3 bases outside the gene matches. This CDR3 has 11 amino acids. CDR3 coding DNA: TGTGCCAGCAGACAGGGAACTGAAGCTTTCTTT. It translates to CASRQGTEAFF.

This clone was counted between two and nine times. The rearrangement uses TRBV28 and TRBJ2-3; D might be TRBD2 (5 bases). The CDR3 covers 16 residues. V lost 3 bases to trimming and J lost 2 bases, with 15 bases between them. The germline V gene encodes CDR1 MDHEN and CDR2 SYDVKM. This CDR3 reads CASSLRTLNPTDTQYF. CDR3 in DNA: TGTGCCAGCAGTTTGCGGACTCTTAACCCCACAGATACGCAGTATTTT.

J is TRBJ1-1 and V is TRBV9; D gene ambiguous. Trimming took 0 bases from V and 0 from J, leaving 9 bases between them. The CDR3 contains 15 residues. Germline V CDR1 and CDR2: SGDLS, YYNGEE. CDR3 coding DNA: TGTGCCAGCAGCGTAGCGGGCGGATTGAACACTGAAGCTTTCTTT. Its protein is CASSVAGGLNTEAFF.

This clone was observed a few times. V gene TRBV10-3 combines with J gene TRBJ2-7, with D maybe TRBD2 (5 bases). The CDR3 is 14 amino acids. Germline assignment: CDR1 ENHRY and CDR2 SYGVKD. V was trimmed by 9 bases and J by 7 bases, leaving 22 bases between them. The CDR3: CAIGPEARGREQYF. DNA of the CDR3: TGTGCCATTGGCCCCGAGGCCCGGGGAAGAGAGCAGTACTTC.

The rearrangement joins TRBV3-1 (or the pseudogene TRBV3-2) to TRBJ1-3; D is unclear. Germline values: CDR1 LGHDT, CDR2 YNNKEL (reference sequence). The V end lost 3 bases, the J end lost 2 bases, and 2 bases lay between the germline ends. The CDR3 extends over 12 amino acids. In DNA form, the CDR3 reads TGTGCCAGCAGCCAGGCTGGAAACACCATATATTTT. It yields the protein CASSQAGNTIYF.

This clone is a singleton in its sample. V is TRBV27 and J is TRBJ2-1; no definite D call. The CDR3 runs to 13 residues. V lost 2 bases and J 10 bases, leaving 12 bases between the germline ends. Germline lookup yields CDR1 MNHEY and CDR2 SMNVEV (reference sequence). The CDR3 loop is CASSLNRLAEQFF. CDR3 in DNA: TGTGCCAGCAGTTTAAACCGTCTGGCAGAGCAGTTCTTC.

This chain connects TRBV29-1 to TRBJ2-7; D is perhaps TRBD2 (5 bases). The CDR3 covers 15 residues. V lost 7 bases, J lost 1 base, and 20 bases lay in between. Per the germline V gene, CDR1 is SQVTM and CDR2 is ANQGSEA. CDR3 DNA sequence: TGCAGCGCCCTATGGACCCGGGAAAGGTCCTACGAGCAGTACTTC. It codes for CSALWTRERSYEQYF.

J is TRBJ2-7 and V is TRBV10-3, with D perhaps assigned TRBD1 or TRBD2 (6 bases each). The CDR3 contains 13 residues. The germline V gene has CDR1 ENHRY and CDR2 SYGVKD. V lost 3 bases and J lost 7, with 13 bases in between. The CDR3 coding sequence is TGTGCCATCAGTGAAGTGGAGGGGGGTGAGCAGTACTTC. Translation gives CAISEVEGGEQYF.

This chain joins TRBV15 and TRBJ2-1; TRBD1 might be the D (6 bases). Germline V gives CDR1 LNHNV, CDR2 YYDKDF (reference sequence). This CDR3 has 12 amino acids. V lost 3 bases to trimming and J lost 10 bases, with 10 bases between them. The CDR3 here is CATSRETGEQFF. The DNA of the CDR3 is TGTGCCACCAGCAGGGAGACAGGCGAGCAGTTCTTC.

This clone was detected only once. This sequence joins TRBV7-2 and TRBJ2-7, with TRBD1 as a possible D gene (7 bases). The CDR3 spans 15 residues. Trimming removed 8 bases at V and 0 bases at J, with 17 bases between. Germline CDR1 and CDR2: SGHTA and FQGNSA. The CDR3 reads CASSLSQGGSYEQYF. The CDR3 nucleotides read TGTGCCAGCTCCCTCTCCCAGGGGGGCTCCTACGAGCAGTACTTC. The full variable domain, in which reference TRBV7-2 and TRBJ2-7 provide the parts outside the CDR3, is GAGVSQSPSNKVTEKGKDVELRCDPISGHTALYWYRQSLGQGLEFLIYFQGNSAPDKSGLPSDRFSAERTGGSVSTLTIQRTQQEDSAVYLCASSLSQGGSYEQYFGPGTRLTVT.

This sequence joins TRBV29-1 and TRBJ2-5; 8 positions agree with TRBD2. V gave up 5 bases and J gave up 5 bases; unmatched junction bases: 10. The germline V gene encodes CDR1 SQVTM and CDR2 ANQGSEA. CDR3 length: 14 residues. This chain's CDR3 is CSVSRAGARETQYF. DNA for the CDR3: TGCAGCGTTTCGAGAGCGGGGGCGAGGGAGACCCAGTACTTC.

This chain uses TRBV19 with TRBJ1-1; TRBD1 is a possible D gene (5 bases). This CDR3 has 16 residues. From germline, CDR1 is LNHDA and CDR2 SQIVND (reference sequence). The V gene lost 0 bases and the J gene lost 4 bases, with 15 bases spanning the gap. CDR3 protein: CASSIDPWGRGTEAFF. CDR3 in DNA: TGTGCCAGTAGTATAGATCCGTGGGGCCGAGGCACTGAAGCTTTCTTT.

The chain carries TRBV19 and TRBJ2-3; D unresolved. Germline V gene data show CDR1 as LNHDA and CDR2 as SQIVND (reference sequence). Trimming removed 3 bases from V and 4 bases from J, with 2 bases in between. The CDR3 extends over 11 amino acids. The CDR3 loop reads CASSMADTQYF. In DNA, the CDR3 is TGTGCCAGTAGTATGGCAGATACGCAGTATTTT. The full variable domain, its missing parts supplied by reference TRBV19 and TRBJ2-3, is DGGITQSPKYLFRKEGQNVTLSCEQNLNHDAMYWYRQDPGQGLRLIYYSQIVNDFQKGDIAEGYSVSREKKESFPLTVTSAQKNPTAFYLCASSMADTQYFGPGTRLTVL.

This chain joins TRBV5-4 and TRBJ2-2, with a weak D call TRBD2 (5 bases). Germline assignment: CDR1 SGHNT and CDR2 YYREEE (reference sequence). Trimming shortened V by 4 bases and J by 7 bases, and 14 bases separated the two germline ends. The CDR3 has 14 residues. CDR3 protein: CASSPRGLGGELFF. The CDR3 DNA sequence: TGTGCCAGCAGCCCCCGGGGTCTGGGCGGGGAGCTGTTTTTT.

In nucleotides, the CDR3 is TGTGCCAGCAGCTTAGTTCCCGGACAGTACTCTGGAAACACCATATATTTT. It specifies CASSLVPGQYSGNTIYF. This chain links TRBV7-2 with TRBJ1-3, with D perhaps TRBD1 (6 bases). Trimming took off 1 base at V and 0 bases at J, with 13 bases between the two ends. This CDR3 is 17 amino acids long. Germline loops: CDR1 SGHTA, CDR2 FQGNSA.

This chain links TRBV6-1 with TRBJ2-3, with a weak D call TRBD2 (6 bases). V lost 4 bases to trimming and J lost 4 bases, with 21 bases between them. This CDR3 has 17 amino acids. CDR1 is MNHNS and CDR2 is SASEGT in the germline V gene. CDR3 in amino acids: CASSAQWQRAMPDTQYF. Here the CDR3 DNA reads TGTGCCAGCAGTGCCCAATGGCAGCGGGCGATGCCAGATACGCAGTATTTT.